The clone carrying this T cell receptor (beta chain) was recorded a few times. Antigen unknown. In all sorted populations, purity surpassed 95%. This entry is derived from a study of beta chain features in type 1 diabetes. Study outcomes and limitations: TCRB CDR3s were moderately but significantly shorter in Type 1 diabetes patients in all four CD4+ subsets. Junctions at VDJ sites from type 1 diabetes patients had fewer insertions and more deletions.

The CDR3 is 14 amino acids. Trimming shortened V by 6 bases and J by 2 bases, and 10 bases separated the two germline ends. CDR1 is LNHNV and CDR2 is YYDKDF in the germline V gene (reference sequence). The whole isolated RNA underwent reverse transcription, so sequencing captured expressed TCRB transcripts. The protocol was immunoSEQ multiplex PCR, while the TCRdb copy is restricted to in-frame clones and leaves out a portion. The sample records about 170,000 clones, 6.5% to 9.5% being singletons. V is TRBV15 and J is TRBJ2-2, with D possibly TRBD1 on 5 matching bases. Sequenced material: central memory CD4+ T cells from blood. This receptor was taken from a woman between 40 and 55 years old with type 1 diabetes. The CDR3 DNA reads as TGTGCCACCAGAGCCACAGGAAACACCGGGGAGCTGTTTTTT. Its protein product is CATRATGNTGELFF.